These T cell receptor beta chains were read from a single sample in a study of blood T cell dynamics during melanoma immunotherapy. TCRdb keeps only in-frame clones here, not all; method: immunoSEQ multiplex PCR. The table lists approximately 17,000 clones, 70% to 90% of them singletons. Material: blood, obtained from a patient treated with checkpoint blockade. The receptors were gathered from a human donor with melanoma. CDR3s include the opening cysteine and the closing phenylalanine or tryptophan. The D gene is left open where the match is weak. Not every row has a clone size; where given, it reads once, few, many or a size class.

TRBV5-3	TRBD2	TRBJ2-7	NA	TGTGCCAGAAGCTTGGATCTAGCGGGAGGGTACGAGCAGTACTTC	CARSLDLAGGYEQYF
TRBV10-3	NA	TRBJ2-3	once	TGTGCCCCCCCGGCGAAGTATACGCAGTATTTT	CAPPAKYTQYF
TRBV28	NA	TRBJ1-3	NA	TGTGCCAGCAGCCCTGGGGACACCGCGAGAGGAAACACCATATATTTT	CASSPGDTARGNTIYF
TRBV5-1	NA	TRBJ1-2	once	TGCGCCAGCGGCTCTCAAAACTATGGCTACACCTTC	CASGSQNYGYTF
TRBV30	TRBD1	TRBJ1-5	few	TGTGCCTGGAGTGTATACGGGACAGGGAAAGGGCAGCCCCAGCATTTT	CAWSVYGTGKGQPQHF
TRBV7-9	NA	TRBJ1-2	NA	TGTGCCAGCAGCTCGGTGGGGGCAAACTATGGCTACACCTTC	CASSSVGANYGYTF
TRBV2	NA	TRBJ2-1	NA	TGTGCCAGCAGGGAACCGAACAATGAGCAGTTCTTC	CASREPNNEQFF
TRBV27	TRBD1	TRBJ2-2	once	TGTGCCAGCAGTTTATCGCCTGACAGGGGAGGGGAGCTGTTTTTT	CASSLSPDRGGELFF
TRBV28	NA	TRBJ2-7	NA	TGTGCCAGCAGTCCCGGGACATACTACGAGCAGTACTTC	CASSPGTYYEQYF
TRBV5-5	NA	TRBJ1-5	NA	TGTGCCAGCAGCTTGGTAGGAGGGGAGGGTCAGCCCCAGCATTTT	CASSLVGGEGQPQHF
TRBV28	TRBD2	TRBJ2-7	NA	TGTGCCAGCAGTAACTATCTAGCGGGAGGGGTCTACGAGCAGTACTTC	CASSNYLAGGVYEQYF
TRBV5-1	NA	TRBJ2-2	once	TGCGCCAGCAGCCCCTGGGGGAACACCGGGGAGCTGTTTTTT	CASSPWGNTGELFF
TRBV28	NA	TRBJ1-2	NA	TGTGCCAGCAGTTTAGGGACTCTTGCCTATGGCTACACCTTC	CASSLGTLAYGYTF
TRBV7-2	NA	TRBJ2-1	NA	TGTGCCAGCAGCTTAGACGGGCTCTACGTGAACAATGAGCAGTTCTTC	CASSLDGLYVNNEQFF
TRBV6-4	NA	TRBJ2-3	NA	TGTGCCAGCAGTGACAGGGCCACAGATACGCAGTATTTT	CASSDRATDTQYF
TRBV5-1	TRBD2	TRBJ2-7	NA	TGCGCCAGCAGCTCGGGACTAGCGGGCCGGGGCCCCTACGAGCAGTACTTC	CASSSGLAGRGPYEQYF
TRBV19	NA	TRBJ1-5	NA	TGTGCCAGTAGCCGGGGGGCTTATAGCAATCAGCCCCAGCATTTT	CASSRGAYSNQPQHF
TRBV4-1	TRBD2	TRBJ2-1	NA	TGCGCCAGCAGCCCCTCGGGACTAGCGGAGAACAATGAGCAGTTCTTC	CASSPSGLAENNEQFF
TRBV21-1	NA	TRBJ2-2	NA	TGTGCCAGCAGCAAAGTAACTAGCGGGATAGTTTGGGAGCTGTTTTTT	CASSKVTSGIVWELFF
TRBV5-6	NA	TRBJ2-7	NA	TGTGCCAGCAGCTTCCGGGACACCTCCTACGAGCAGTACTTC	CASSFRDTSYEQYF
TRBV28	NA	TRBJ2-1	NA	TGTGCCAGCAGTCCCTACAATGAGCAGTTCTTC	CASSPYNEQFF
TRBV28	NA	TRBJ2-7	NA	TGTGCCAGCAGTCGACCCTACGAGCAGTACTTC	CASSRPYEQYF
TRBV7-9	TRBD2	TRBJ2-7	NA	TGTGCCAGCAGCTTAGAGACTAGCGGGTCCTACGAGCAGTACTTC	CASSLETSGSYEQYF
TRBV30	TRBD2	TRBJ2-3	NA	TGTGCCTGGAGCGGACTAGCGGACAGCACAGATACGCAGTATTTT	CAWSGLADSTDTQYF
TRBV7-2	TRBD1	TRBJ1-5	NA	TGTGCCAGCAGCTTAAGATGGCACAGGGGGCGACCTTTCAATCAGCCCCAGCATTTT	CASSLRWHRGRPFNQPQHF
TRBV5-3	TRBD1	TRBJ2-7	NA	TGTGCCAGAAGCTTGTCGAGGACAGGGTCCCACGAGCAGTACTTC	CARSLSRTGSHEQYF
TRBV5-6	NA	TRBJ2-2	NA	TGTGCCAGCAGCCGTGGACGGATCCCTCTGCGTTACACCGGGGAGCTGTTTTTT	CASSRGRIPLRYTGELFF
TRBV6-6	NA	TRBJ1-2	once	TGTGCCAGCAGTTACGGCCAGAACTATGGCTACACCTTC	CASSYGQNYGYTF
TRBV28	NA	TRBJ2-7	NA	TGTGCCAGCACCTCTGGGCGAGCGGAGGCTGGCGACGAGCAGTACTTC	CASTSGRAEAGDEQYF
TRBV7-5	NA	TRBJ2-5	NA	TGTGCCAGAAGCTTAGATAAGGAGAAGACCCAGTACTTC	CARSLDKEKTQYF
TRBV29-1	NA	TRBJ2-1	NA	TGCAGCGTTGAAGTAGCGGATAAGTACAATGAGCAGTTCTTC	CSVEVADKYNEQFF
TRBV28	NA	TRBJ2-7	NA	TGTGCCAGCAGTTTAATCGCAGGGGGGCGTCACTCCTACGAGCAGTACTTC	CASSLIAGGRHSYEQYF
TRBV7-2	NA	TRBJ2-5	NA	TGTGCCAGCAGCCCCGACACCTCCGCTCGGTGGACCCAGTACTTC	CASSPDTSARWTQYF
TRBV7-9	NA	TRBJ2-7	NA	TGTGCCAGCAGCTCCCCGCCCTCCTACGAGCAGTACTTC	CASSSPPSYEQYF
TRBV7-8	NA	TRBJ2-7	NA	TGTGCCAGCAGCCCTGACAGCTCCTACGAGCAGTACTTC	CASSPDSSYEQYF
TRBV5-1	TRBD1	TRBJ1-2	NA	TGCGCCAGCAGCCAACAGGGGCCCCCTGGGAAGGGCTACACCTTC	CASSQQGPPGKGYTF
TRBV28	TRBD1	TRBJ1-1	NA	TGTGCCAGCAGTTCCGGGACAGGGAACACTGAAGCTTTCTTT	CASSSGTGNTEAFF
TRBV11-3	NA	TRBJ2-7	NA	TGTGCCAGCAGCCCTGGGACAGCGGGCTACGAGCAGTACTTC	CASSPGTAGYEQYF
TRBV27	TRBD2	TRBJ2-5	NA	TGTGCCAGCCGGGGGACTAACCAAGAGACCCAGTACTTC	CASRGTNQETQYF
TRBV2	TRBD2	TRBJ2-7	NA	TGTGCCAGCAGTCACCCCGGGACTACCTACGAGCAGTACTTC	CASSHPGTTYEQYF
TRBV9	NA	TRBJ2-7	NA	TGTGCCAGCAGCGTAGGTAATCAGGGTGTGTACGAGCAGTACTTC	CASSVGNQGVYEQYF
TRBV4-2	TRBD2	TRBJ2-3	NA	TGTGCCAGCAGCCAAGATGGGGCGGGAGGAAGTGAAGGGGGCACAGATACGCAGTATTTT	CASSQDGAGGSEGGTDTQYF
TRBV9	NA	TRBJ1-1	once	TGTGCCAGCAGCGTTGACGGGACGGACACTGAAGCTTTCTTT	CASSVDGTDTEAFF
TRBV7-2	NA	TRBJ2-3	NA	TGTGCCAGCAGCTTAGCGGGATATACAGATACGCAGTATTTT	CASSLAGYTDTQYF
TRBV6-1	TRBD1	TRBJ2-5	NA	TGTGCCAGCAGTACCACGACAGGGATTGGTGAGACCCAGTACTTC	CASSTTTGIGETQYF
TRBV30	NA	TRBJ1-2	NA	TGTGCCTGGACCGACAGAGTTTTGAACTATGGCTACACCTTC	CAWTDRVLNYGYTF
TRBV2	NA	TRBJ1-3	few	TGTGCCAGCAGTGTGGCAGGGCTGGGAAACACCATATATTTT	CASSVAGLGNTIYF
TRBV11-2	TRBD1	TRBJ2-5	NA	TGTGCCAGCAGCTCGGTGCGGGACAGGGGGGGAGAGACCCAGTACTTC	CASSSVRDRGGETQYF
TRBV4-1	TRBD1	TRBJ1-4	NA	TGCGCCAGCAGCCAAGGGGGGACAGGGGGTGAAAAACTGTTTTTT	CASSQGGTGGEKLFF
TRBV28	NA	TRBJ2-5	NA	TGTGCCAGCAGACCCTACAGGGAAGAGACCCAGTACTTC	CASRPYREETQYF
TRBV7-3	NA	TRBJ2-6	NA	TGTGCCAGCAGCTTAAGAGCGACAGTCCTCCACTCTGGGGCCAACGTCCTGACTTTC	CASSLRATVLHSGANVLTF